Sequencing of this T cell receptor beta chain was carried out in a study of cytomegalovirus exposure and HLA in healthy donors. Losses at the gene ends were 0 bases for V and 4 bases for J; bases not matched to a gene: 12. The CDR3 extends over 17 amino acids. Germline CDR1 and CDR2: SGHRS and YFSETQ. As concerns this clone: As yet, its antigen is unknown.

The study ran its PCR with 60 Vbeta and 13 Jbeta primers. The protocol was immunoSEQ multiplex PCR, while the TCRdb copy is restricted to in-frame clones and leaves out a portion. The table lists 150,000 to 200,000 clones, over 65% of them singletons. Study-level results: Across donors, sequencing depth was assumed by presence/absence analyses to be roughly uniform. The investigators catalogued 150 or so TCR beta chains as cytomegalovirus-associated.

Sample: PBMCs. The sequence was collected from a man in his late teens or twenties in good health and CMV-seronegative. V usage is TRBV5-1 and J usage is TRBJ2-7; 8 bases align to TRBD2. DNA for the CDR3: TGCGCCAGCAGCTTGGCCCCTCGAGCGGGAGTTAAATACGAGCAGTACTTC. This gives the protein CASSLAPRAGVKYEQYF.